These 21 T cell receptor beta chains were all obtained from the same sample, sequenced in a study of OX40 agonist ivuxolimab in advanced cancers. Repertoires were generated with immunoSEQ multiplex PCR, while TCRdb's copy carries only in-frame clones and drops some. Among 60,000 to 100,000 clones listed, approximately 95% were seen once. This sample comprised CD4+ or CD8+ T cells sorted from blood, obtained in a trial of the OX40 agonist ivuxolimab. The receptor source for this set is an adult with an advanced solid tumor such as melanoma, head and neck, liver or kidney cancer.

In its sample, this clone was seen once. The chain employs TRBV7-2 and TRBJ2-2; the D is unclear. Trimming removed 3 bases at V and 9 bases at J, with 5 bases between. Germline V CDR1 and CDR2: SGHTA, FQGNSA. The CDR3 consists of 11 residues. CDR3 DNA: TGTGCCAGCAGCTTTGGCTGGGAGCTGTTTTTT. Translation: CASSFGWELFF.

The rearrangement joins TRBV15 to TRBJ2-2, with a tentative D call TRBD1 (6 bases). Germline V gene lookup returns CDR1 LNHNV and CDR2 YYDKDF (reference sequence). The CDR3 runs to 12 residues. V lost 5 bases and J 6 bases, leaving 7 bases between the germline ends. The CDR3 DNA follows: TGTGCCACCAGCTCAGGGGCCGGGGAGCTGTTTTTT. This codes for CATSSGAGELFF.

As DNA, the CDR3 is TGCGCCAGCAGCCAAGTTGGAGCGAACCGCTACGAGCAGTACTTC. This encodes CASSQVGANRYEQYF. V gene TRBV4-3 combines with J gene TRBJ2-7; D call uncertain. The CDR3 sequence is 15 residues long. Trimming took off 1 base at V and 3 bases at J, with 13 bases between the two ends. Germline V gene data show CDR1 as LGHNA and CDR2 as YSLEER.

The CDR3 DNA follows: TGTGCCAGCAGCGTTAGCTCTAGCACAGATACGCAGTATTTT. Its protein product is CASSVSSSTDTQYF. The chain recombines TRBV5-4 with TRBJ2-3; D ambiguous. This CDR3 has 14 amino acids. Deletions cut 4 bases from V and 0 bases from J, with 9 bases between. Germline CDR1 SGHNT, CDR2 YYREEE (reference sequence).

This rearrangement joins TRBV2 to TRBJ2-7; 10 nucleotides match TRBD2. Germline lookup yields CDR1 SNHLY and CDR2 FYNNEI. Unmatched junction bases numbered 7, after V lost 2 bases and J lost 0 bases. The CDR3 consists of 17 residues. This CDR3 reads CASSEIWSGRASYEQYF. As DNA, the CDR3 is TGTGCCAGCAGTGAAATTTGGAGCGGGAGGGCCTCCTACGAGCAGTACTTC.

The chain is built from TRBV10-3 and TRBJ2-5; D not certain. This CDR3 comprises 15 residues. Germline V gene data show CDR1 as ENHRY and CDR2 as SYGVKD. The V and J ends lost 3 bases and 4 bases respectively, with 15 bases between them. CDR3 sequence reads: CAISEPLGYRETQYF. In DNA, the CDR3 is TGTGCCATCAGTGAACCCCTCGGCTACCGAGAGACCCAGTACTTC.

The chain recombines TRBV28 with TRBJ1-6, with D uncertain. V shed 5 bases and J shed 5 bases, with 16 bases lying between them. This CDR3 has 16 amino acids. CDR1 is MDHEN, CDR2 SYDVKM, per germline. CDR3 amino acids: CASSLPAPRDNSPLHF. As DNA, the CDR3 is TGTGCCAGCAGTCTACCAGCCCCAAGAGATAATTCACCCCTCCACTTT.

Here the CDR3 DNA reads TGTGCCATCCCTAACCTGGGACTAGCGGGATACTACGAGCAGTACTTC. Its protein product is CAIPNLGLAGYYEQYF. The V gene is TRBV9, the J gene TRBJ2-7; 13 bases are a match to TRBD2. Unmatched junction bases numbered 12, after V lost 9 bases and J lost 3 bases. This CDR3 region has 16 residues. CDR1 and CDR2 from the germline V gene are SGDLS and YYNGEE.

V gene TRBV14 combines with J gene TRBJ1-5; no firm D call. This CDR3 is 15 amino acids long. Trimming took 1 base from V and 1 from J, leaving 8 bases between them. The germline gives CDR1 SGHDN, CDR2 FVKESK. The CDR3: CASSQGTGSNQPQHF. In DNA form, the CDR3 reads TGTGCCAGCAGCCAAGGGACGGGGAGCAATCAGCCCCAGCATTTT.

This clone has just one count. The CDR3 here is CASSPEGLRQYF. CDR3 in DNA: TGTGCCAGCAGCCCGGAGGGGCTTCGACAGTACTTC. This rearrangement joins TRBV11-1 to TRBJ2-5; tentative D call: TRBD2 (6 bases). Germline lookup yields CDR1 SGHAT and CDR2 FQDESV (reference sequence). Trimming took off 5 bases at V and 11 bases at J, with 15 bases between the two ends. CDR3 size: 12 residues.

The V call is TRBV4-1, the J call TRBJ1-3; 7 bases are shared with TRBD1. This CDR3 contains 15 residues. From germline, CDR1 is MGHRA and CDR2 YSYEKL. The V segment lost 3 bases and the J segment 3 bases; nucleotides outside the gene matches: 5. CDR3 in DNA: TGCGCCAGCAGCCACCAGGGGGGACTTGGAAACACCATATATTTT. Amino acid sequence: CASSHQGGLGNTIYF.

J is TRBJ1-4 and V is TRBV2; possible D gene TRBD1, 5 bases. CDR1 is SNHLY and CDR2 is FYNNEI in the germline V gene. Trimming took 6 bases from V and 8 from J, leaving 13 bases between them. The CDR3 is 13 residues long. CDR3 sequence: CASSPMGPEKLFF. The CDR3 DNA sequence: TGTGCCAGCAGCCCCATGGGGCCCGAAAAACTGTTTTTT. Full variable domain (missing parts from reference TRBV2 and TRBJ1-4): EPEVTQTPSHQVTQMGQEVILRCVPISNHLYFYWYRQILGQKVEFLVSFYNNEISEKSEIFDDQFSVERPDGSNFTLKIRSTKLEDSAMYFCASSPMGPEKLFFGSGTQLSVL.

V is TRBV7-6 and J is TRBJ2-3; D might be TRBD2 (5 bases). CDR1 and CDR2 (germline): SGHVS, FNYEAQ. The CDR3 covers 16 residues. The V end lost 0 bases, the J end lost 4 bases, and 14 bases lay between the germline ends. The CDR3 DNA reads TGTGCCAGCAGCTTAGCGACCGGGATGGTGGCAGATACGCAGTATTTT. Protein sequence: CASSLATGMVADTQYF.

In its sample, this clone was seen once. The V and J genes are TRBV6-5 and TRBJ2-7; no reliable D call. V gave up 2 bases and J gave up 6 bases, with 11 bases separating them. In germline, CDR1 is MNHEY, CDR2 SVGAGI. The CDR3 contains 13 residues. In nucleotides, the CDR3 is TGTGCCAGCAGTTACAAAGGTTGGGTCGAGCAGTACTTC. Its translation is CASSYKGWVEQYF.

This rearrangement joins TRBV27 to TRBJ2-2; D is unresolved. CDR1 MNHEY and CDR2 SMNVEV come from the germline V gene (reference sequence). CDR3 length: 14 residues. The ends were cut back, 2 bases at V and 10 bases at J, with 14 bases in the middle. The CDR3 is CASSLGGQPLELFF. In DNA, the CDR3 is TGTGCCAGCAGTTTAGGCGGCCAACCTTTGGAGCTGTTTTTT.

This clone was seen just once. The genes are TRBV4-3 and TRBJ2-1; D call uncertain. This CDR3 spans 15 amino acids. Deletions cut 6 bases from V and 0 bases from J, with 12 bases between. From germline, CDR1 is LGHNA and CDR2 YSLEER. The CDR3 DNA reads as TGCGCCAGCAGGCTCGGAGTCGTCTCCTACAATGAGCAGTTCTTC. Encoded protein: CASRLGVVSYNEQFF.

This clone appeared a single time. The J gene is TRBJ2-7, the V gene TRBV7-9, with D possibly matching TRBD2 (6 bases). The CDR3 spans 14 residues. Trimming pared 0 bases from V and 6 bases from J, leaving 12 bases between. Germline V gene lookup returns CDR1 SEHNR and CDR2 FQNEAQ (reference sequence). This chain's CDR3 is CASSLALGRGEQYF. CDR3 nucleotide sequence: TGTGCCAGCAGCTTAGCATTGGGGCGGGGCGAGCAGTACTTC.

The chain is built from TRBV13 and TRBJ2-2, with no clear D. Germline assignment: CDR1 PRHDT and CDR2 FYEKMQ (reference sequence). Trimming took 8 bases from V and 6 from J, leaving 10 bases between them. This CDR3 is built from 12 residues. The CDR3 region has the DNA TGTGCCAGCCGACGAAACCCCGGGGAGCTGTTTTTT. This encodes CASRRNPGELFF.

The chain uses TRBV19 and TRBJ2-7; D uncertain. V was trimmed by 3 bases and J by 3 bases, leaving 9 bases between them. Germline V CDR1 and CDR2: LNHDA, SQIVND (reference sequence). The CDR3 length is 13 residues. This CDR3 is CASSMLTGYEQYF. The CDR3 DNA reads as TGTGCCAGTAGTATGTTGACGGGCTACGAGCAGTACTTC.

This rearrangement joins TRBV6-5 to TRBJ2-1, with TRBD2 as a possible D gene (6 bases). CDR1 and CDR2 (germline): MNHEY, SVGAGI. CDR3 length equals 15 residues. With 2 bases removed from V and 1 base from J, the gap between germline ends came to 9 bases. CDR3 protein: CASSYGRGSYNEQFF. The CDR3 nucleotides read TGTGCCAGCAGTTACGGCCGGGGGTCCTACAATGAGCAGTTCTTC.

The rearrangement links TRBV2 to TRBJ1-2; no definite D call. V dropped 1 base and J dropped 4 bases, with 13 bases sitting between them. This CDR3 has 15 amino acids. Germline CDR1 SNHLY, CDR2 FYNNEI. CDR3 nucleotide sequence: TGTGCCAGCAGTGAAGAGGCAAATGCTGGCTATGGCTACACCTTC. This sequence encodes CASSEEANAGYGYTF.